These T cell receptor beta chains were read from a single sample in a study of blood T cell repertoires in COVID-19. Using immunoSEQ multiplex PCR, the repertoire was profiled, and TCRdb retains in-frame clones only, with some absent. The sample contains about 160,000 clones, about 89% of which appear only once. Material: peripheral blood. Receptor source: a man in his sixties with acute or convalescent COVID-19. CDR3s include the opening cysteine and the closing phenylalanine or tryptophan. The D gene is left open where the match is weak. Only part of the rows carry a size: once, few, many, or a class if the clone is expanded.

D gene,V gene,clone size,J gene,CDR3 protein,CDR3 DNA
.,TRBV30,many,TRBJ1-2,CAWDGYEFPYGYTF,TGTGCCTGGGACGGGTACGAGTTCCCCTATGGCTACACCTTC
.,TRBV12-3/TRBV12-4,.,TRBJ2-5,CASSFQETQYF,TGTGCCAGCAGTTTTCAGGAGACCCAGTACTTC
TRBD1,TRBV3-1/TRBV3-2,.,TRBJ1-5,CASSPDRGNQPQHF,TGTGCCAGCAGCCCGGACAGGGGTAATCAGCCCCAGCATTTT
.,TRBV27,once,TRBJ1-4,CASSPPDRLVGEKLFF,TGTGCCAGCAGTCCCCCTGACAGGCTCGTTGGTGAAAAACTGTTTTTT
.,TRBV9,.,TRBJ1-3,CASSGKQGSGNTIYF,TGTGCCAGCAGCGGAAAACAGGGTTCTGGAAACACCATATATTTT
.,TRBV6-6,.,TRBJ1-1,CASSLGQLTEAFF,TGTGCCAGCAGCCTTGGACAGCTCACTGAAGCTTTCTTT
.,TRBV27,few,TRBJ1-4,CASKAGRLAEKLFF,TGTGCCAGCAAAGCGGGCAGGCTAGCTGAAAAACTGTTTTTT
TRBD1,TRBV29-1,.,TRBJ1-1,CSVEPPDRGGTEAFF,TGCAGCGTTGAACCCCCGGACAGGGGGGGCACTGAAGCTTTCTTT
.,TRBV5-1,.,TRBJ1-6,CASSLGGGNSPLHF,TGCGCCAGCAGCTTGGGCGGCGGGAATTCACCCCTCCACTTT
.,TRBV3-1/TRBV3-2,.,TRBJ1-1,CASSQFHGTQALNTEAFF,TGTGCCAGCAGCCAATTCCACGGCACTCAGGCTTTGAACACTGAAGCTTTCTTT
TRBD1,TRBV19,.,TRBJ1-2,CASNPTGGVGYTF,TGTGCCAGTAACCCTACAGGGGGCGTGGGCTACACCTTC
TRBD1,TRBV5-6,.,TRBJ2-7,CASRFRQGSSYEQYF,TGTGCCAGCAGGTTCCGACAGGGGAGCTCCTACGAGCAGTACTTC
TRBD1,TRBV2,once,TRBJ1-5,CASSVEDRGYGNQPQHF,TGTGCCAGCAGTGTTGAGGACAGGGGGTACGGCAATCAGCCCCAGCATTTT
.,TRBV6-5,.,TRBJ1-2,CASSTRVIYGYTF,TGTGCCAGCAGTACCAGGGTGATCTATGGCTACACCTTC
.,TRBV19,.,TRBJ1-5,CATSRQNSNQPQHF,TGTGCTACGTCGCGACAGAATAGCAATCAGCCCCAGCATTTT
.,TRBV30,.,TRBJ1-6,CAWSVLGQTDNSPLHF,TGTGCCTGGAGTGTACTCGGACAGACGGATAATTCACCCCTCCACTTT
TRBD1,TRBV3-1/TRBV3-2,.,TRBJ2-7,CASSRGTGGYEQYF,TGTGCCAGCAGCCGGGGGACAGGGGGCTACGAGCAGTACTTC
TRBD2,TRBV6-5,.,TRBJ2-1,CASTTTSGLNNEQFF,TGTGCCAGCACCACCACTAGCGGATTAAACAATGAGCAGTTCTTC
.,TRBV4-3,.,TRBJ1-5,CASSQFFGDQPQHF,TGCGCCAGCAGCCAATTTTTCGGGGATCAGCCCCAGCATTTT
TRBD1,TRBV2,.,TRBJ1-2,CASNPTGGLGYTF,TGTGCCAGCAACCCGACAGGGGGCCTTGGCTACACCTTC
.,TRBV18,.,TRBJ2-7,CASSPDTRTTYEQYF,TGTGCCAGCTCACCAGATACCAGAACCACCTACGAGCAGTACTTC
TRBD1,TRBV2,.,TRBJ2-7,CASSVPLSGTEVYEQYF,TGTGCCAGCAGTGTCCCCCTCTCCGGGACAGAAGTCTACGAGCAGTACTTC
.,TRBV6-5,few,TRBJ1-3,CASSRTGSGTIYF,TGTGCCAGCAGCCGGACTGGTTCAGGCACCATATATTTT
TRBD2,TRBV6-4,.,TRBJ2-1,CASSARGDSYNEQFF,TGTGCCAGCAGTGCCCGGGGGGACTCCTACAATGAGCAGTTCTTC
TRBD2,TRBV30,.,TRBJ2-1,CAWTEAGYNEQFF,TGTGCCTGGACGGAAGCGGGGTACAATGAGCAGTTCTTC
TRBD1,TRBV5-1,.,TRBJ1-1,CASSSQGPTGTEAFF,TGCGCCAGCAGCTCACAGGGGCCCACGGGGACTGAAGCTTTCTTT
.,TRBV13,.,TRBJ1-4,CASSFGRREKLFF,TGTGCCAGCAGCTTCGGGAGAAGGGAAAAACTGTTTTTT
.,TRBV7-2,.,TRBJ1-2,CATGAGARYGYTF,TGTGCCACCGGGGCAGGGGCCCGCTATGGCTACACCTTC
TRBD1,TRBV29-1,.,TRBJ2-7,CSVGQGVYEQYF,TGCAGCGTTGGACAGGGAGTCTACGAGCAGTACTTC